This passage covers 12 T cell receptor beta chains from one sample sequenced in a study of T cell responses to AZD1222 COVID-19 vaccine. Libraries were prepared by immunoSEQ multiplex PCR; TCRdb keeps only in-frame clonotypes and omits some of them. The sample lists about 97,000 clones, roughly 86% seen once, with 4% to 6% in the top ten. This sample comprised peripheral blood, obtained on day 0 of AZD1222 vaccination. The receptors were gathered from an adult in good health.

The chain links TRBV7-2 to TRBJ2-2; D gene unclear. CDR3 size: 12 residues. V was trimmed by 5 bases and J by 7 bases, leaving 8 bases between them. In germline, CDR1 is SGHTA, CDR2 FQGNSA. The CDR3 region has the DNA TGTGCCAGCAGCAAGGCCCGCGGGGAGCTGTTTTTT. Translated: CASSKARGELFF.

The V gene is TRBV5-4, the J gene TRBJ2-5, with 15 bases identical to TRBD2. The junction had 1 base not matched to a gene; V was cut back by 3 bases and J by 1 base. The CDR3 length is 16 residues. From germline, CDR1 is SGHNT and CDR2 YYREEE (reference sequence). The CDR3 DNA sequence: TGTGCCAGCAGCTGGACTAGCGGGAGGGCCCAAGAGACCCAGTACTTC. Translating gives CASSWTSGRAQETQYF.

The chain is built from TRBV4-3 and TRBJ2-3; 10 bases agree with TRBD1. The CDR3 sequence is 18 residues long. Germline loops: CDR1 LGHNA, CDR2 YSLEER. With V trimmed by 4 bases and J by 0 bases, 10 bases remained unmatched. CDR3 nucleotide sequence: TGCGCCAGCAGCCCCGGGACAGGGGCAAGATCTAGCACAGATACGCAGTATTTT. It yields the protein CASSPGTGARSSTDTQYF.

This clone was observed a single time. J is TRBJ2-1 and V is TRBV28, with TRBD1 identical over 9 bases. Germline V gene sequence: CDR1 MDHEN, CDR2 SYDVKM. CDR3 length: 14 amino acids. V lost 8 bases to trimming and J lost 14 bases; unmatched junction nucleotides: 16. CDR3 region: CASRSGQGTVREFF. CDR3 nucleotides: TGTGCCAGCCGCTCGGGACAGGGAACTGTAAGGGAGTTCTTC.

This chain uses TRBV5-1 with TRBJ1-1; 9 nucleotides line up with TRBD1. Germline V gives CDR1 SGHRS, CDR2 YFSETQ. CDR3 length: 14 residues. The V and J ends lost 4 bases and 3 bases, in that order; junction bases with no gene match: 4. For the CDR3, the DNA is TGCGCCAGCAGCCGGGACAGGGCTTACACTGAAGCTTTCTTT. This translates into CASSRDRAYTEAFF.

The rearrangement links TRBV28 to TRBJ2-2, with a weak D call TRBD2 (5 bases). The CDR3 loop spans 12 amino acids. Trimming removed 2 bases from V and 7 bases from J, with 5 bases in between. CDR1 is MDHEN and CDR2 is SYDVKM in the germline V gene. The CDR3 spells CASSLRGGELFF. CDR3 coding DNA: TGTGCCAGCAGTTTACGGGGCGGGGAGCTGTTTTTT. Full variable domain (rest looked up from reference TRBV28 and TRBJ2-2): DVKVTQSSRYLVKRTGEKVFLECVQDMDHENMFWYRQDPGLGLRLIYFSYDVKMKEKGDIPEGYSVSREKKERFSLILESASTNQTSMYLCASSLRGGELFFGEGSRLTVL.

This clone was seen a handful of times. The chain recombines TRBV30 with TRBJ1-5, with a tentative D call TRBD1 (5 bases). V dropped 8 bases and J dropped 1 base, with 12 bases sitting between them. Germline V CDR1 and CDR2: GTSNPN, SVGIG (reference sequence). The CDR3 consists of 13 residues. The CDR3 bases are TGTGCCGCTTCACGGGGCAGCAATCAGCCCCAGCATTTT. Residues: CAASRGSNQPQHF.

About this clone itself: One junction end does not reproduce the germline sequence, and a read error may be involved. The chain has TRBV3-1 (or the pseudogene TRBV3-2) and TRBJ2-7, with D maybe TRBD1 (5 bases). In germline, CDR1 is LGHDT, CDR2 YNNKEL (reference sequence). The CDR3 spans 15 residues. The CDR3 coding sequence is TGTGCCAGCAGACAAGGTCAGGGATGGAACTACGAGCAGTACTTC. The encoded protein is CASRQGQGWNYEQYF.

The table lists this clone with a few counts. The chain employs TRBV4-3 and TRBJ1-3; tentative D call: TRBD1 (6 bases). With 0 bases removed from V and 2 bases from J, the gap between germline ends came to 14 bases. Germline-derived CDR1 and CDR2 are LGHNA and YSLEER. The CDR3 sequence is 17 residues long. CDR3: CASSQDFRGVAGNTIYF. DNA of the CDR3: TGCGCCAGCAGCCAAGATTTCAGGGGAGTTGCTGGAAACACCATATATTTT.

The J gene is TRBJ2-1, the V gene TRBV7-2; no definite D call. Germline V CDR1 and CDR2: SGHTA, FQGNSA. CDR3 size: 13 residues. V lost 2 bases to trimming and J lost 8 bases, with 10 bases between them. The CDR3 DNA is TGTGCCAGCAGCTTATTCCGGGCCGATGAGCAGTTCTTC. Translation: CASSLFRADEQFF.

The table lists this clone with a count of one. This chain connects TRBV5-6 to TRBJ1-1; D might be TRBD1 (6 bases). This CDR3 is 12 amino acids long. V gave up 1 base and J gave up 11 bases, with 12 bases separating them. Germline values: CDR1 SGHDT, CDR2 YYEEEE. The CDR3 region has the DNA TGTGCCAGCAGCTTGTGGGGGCGAGAGGCTTTCTTT. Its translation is CASSLWGREAFF.

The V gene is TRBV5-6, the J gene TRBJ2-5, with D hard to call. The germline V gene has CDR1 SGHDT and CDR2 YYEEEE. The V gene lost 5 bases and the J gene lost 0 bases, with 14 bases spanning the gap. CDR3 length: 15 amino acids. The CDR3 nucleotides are TGTGCCAGCAGTTTCAAAACAGTCAACCAAGAGACCCAGTACTTC. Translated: CASSFKTVNQETQYF.